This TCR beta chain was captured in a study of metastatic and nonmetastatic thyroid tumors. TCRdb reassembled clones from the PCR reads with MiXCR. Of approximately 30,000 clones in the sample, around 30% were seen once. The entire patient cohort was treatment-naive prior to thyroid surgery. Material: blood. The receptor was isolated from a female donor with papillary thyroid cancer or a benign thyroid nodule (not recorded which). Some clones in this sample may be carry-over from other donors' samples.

CDR3 loop: CASSRTPGLGRAGELFF. The CDR3 coding sequence is TGTGCCAGCAGCCGCACGCCTGGACTAGGGAGAGCCGGGGAGCTGTTTTTT. The rearrangement joins TRBV12-3 or TRBV12-4 to TRBJ2-2; 7 nucleotides line up with TRBD2. The CDR3 sequence is 17 residues long. V was pared by 6 bases and J by 6 bases, with 16 bases of the junction left unmatched.